The sequence of this T cell receptor beta chain was determined in a study of blood T cell repertoires in COVID-19. Study details: The samples span acute and convalescent COVID-19 from the United States, Italy and Spain. In each case, the material was cDNA or gDNA derived from T cells, B-cell-depleted T cells, or PBMCs.

Original methodology: Using reference gene primer amplification, nucleated cell counts were estimated. Repertoires were generated with immunoSEQ multiplex PCR, while TCRdb's copy carries only in-frame clones and drops some. V and J calls and clone size are copied from that table; D and trimming were computed from the DNA. The sample gives tens of thousands of clones, about nine tenths of which show up once; roughly 1.5% is in the top ten. CDR3 length: 15 residues. Trimming took 4 bases from V and 0 from J; bases not matched to a gene: 4. The germline V gene encodes CDR1 SEHNR and CDR2 FQNEAQ (reference sequence).

This rearrangement joins TRBV7-9 to TRBJ2-5; 8 bases are a match to TRBD1. The sequence derives from a human donor in a cohort sampled during active COVID-19. Sequenced input: peripheral blood. CDR3 bases: TGTGCCAGCAGCTCGACAGGGGCTTACCAAGAGACCCAGTACTTC. This translates into CASSSTGAYQETQYF.